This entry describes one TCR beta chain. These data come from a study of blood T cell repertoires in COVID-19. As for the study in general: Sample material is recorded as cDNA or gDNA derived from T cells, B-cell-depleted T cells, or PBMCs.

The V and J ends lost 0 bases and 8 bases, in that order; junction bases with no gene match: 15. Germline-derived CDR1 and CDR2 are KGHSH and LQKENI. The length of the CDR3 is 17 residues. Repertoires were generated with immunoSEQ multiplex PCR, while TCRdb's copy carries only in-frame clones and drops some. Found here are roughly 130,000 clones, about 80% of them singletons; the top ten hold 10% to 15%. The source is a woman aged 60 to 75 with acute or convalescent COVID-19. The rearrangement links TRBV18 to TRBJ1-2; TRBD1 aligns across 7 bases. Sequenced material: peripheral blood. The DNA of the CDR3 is TGTGCCAGCTCACCACCGGGACTCAGGGGGAATAAAGCGGGCTACACCTTC. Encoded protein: CASSPPGLRGNKAGYTF.